This T cell receptor beta chain comes out of a study of blood T cell repertoires in COVID-19. Study-wide background: The samples span acute and convalescent COVID-19 from the United States, Italy and Spain. In each case, the material was cDNA or gDNA derived from T cells, B-cell-depleted T cells, or PBMCs.

Original processing notes: Counts of nucleated cells, estimated from reference gene primer amplification, were obtained. Sequenced by immunoSEQ multiplex PCR; TCRdb stores in-frame clones only, minus some. From that table come the V and J calls and clone size; the DNA was used to work out D and trimming. Counted here are fewer than 500,000 clones, approximately 80% occurring once; the ten biggest clones make up 1.1%. The germline CDR1 and CDR2 sequences are SNHLY and FYNNEI. Losses at the gene ends were 6 bases for V and 4 bases for J; bases not matched to a gene: 8. The CDR3 has 14 amino acids. The sequencing input was peripheral blood. This sequence joins TRBV2 and TRBJ1-2; 7 nucleotides align to TRBD1. This clonotype was obtained from a human donor with acute or convalescent COVID-19. The donor label of this sample is uncertain. This CDR3 is CASRKTGIGYGYTF. The CDR3 coding sequence is TGTGCCAGCAGAAAGACAGGGATCGGCTATGGCTACACCTTC.